What follows is one TCR beta chain and its context. Antigen unknown. The data were taken from a study of shared clonotypes between healthy human individuals. Deep was the level at which the assay was run. Clones were sequenced by immunoSEQ multiplex PCR, and TCRdb holds only the in-frame ones, with some missing. The table shows 2 million to 3 million clones, with 80% to 95% occurring only once. The study's findings and limits: Non-shared clonotypes were found to have lower generation probabilities than the clonotypes that were shared by all four of the sorted-subset donors. Represented diversity, genetic and exposure-history alike, was limited by few donors.

This CDR3 is 15 amino acids long. V lost 0 bases, J lost 2 bases, and 11 bases lay in between. CDR1 is LGHNA, CDR2 YSLEER, per germline. The V gene is TRBV4-3, the J gene TRBJ2-7, with D possibly being TRBD2 (5 bases). This sequence originates from a man aged 18 to 29 in good health. Some clones in this sample may be carry-over from other donors' samples. The sequenced sample was naive CD4+ T cells from PBMCs. Subset indicated: CD45RA+ positively selected. CDR3 protein: CASSQEREIPYEQYF. CDR3 in DNA: TGCGCCAGCAGCCAAGAACGGGAAATCCCCTACGAGCAGTACTTC.